The rows below give T cell receptor beta chains drawn from one sample of a study of CXCR3-negative and CXCR3-positive naive CD8 T cells. Reanalyzing the 5' RACE reads, TCRdb keeps one entry per CDR3 protein, without DNA. There are about 120,000 distinct CDR3 sequences in the sample, with 0.29% held by the top ten. What was sequenced was naive CXCR3- CD8+ T cells from blood. The receptors were sampled from a human donor in good health. Some clones in this sample may be carry-over from other donors' samples. Each CDR3 is given with its conserved first and last residue. The order of the fields is V gene, J gene, CDR3 protein.

>TRBV10-3|TRBJ2-7
CAISESTSDEQYF
>TRBV7-9|TRBJ2-1
CASSSAGQPHNEQFF
>TRBV4-1|TRBJ1-2
CASSHTGGAGSGYTF
>TRBV5-1|TRBJ1-1
CASSLVPGGIEAFF
>TRBV29-1|TRBJ1-2
CSVLRSGWSHTF
>TRBV10-3|TRBJ1-5
CAISETGGNQPQHF
>TRBV12-3/TRBV12-4|TRBJ2-1
CASSLEIRGDNEQFF
>TRBV12-3/TRBV12-4|TRBJ2-1
CASSAGTYNEQFF
>TRBV23-1|TRBJ2-2
CASSLNPDYDPGELFF
>TRBV27|TRBJ2-7
CASSFGQAREQYF
>TRBV10-2|TRBJ2-2
CASSETSGRGTGELFF
>TRBV7-9|TRBJ2-3
CASSTRSSEYYNTDTQYF
>TRBV28|TRBJ2-3
CASSWGTSGRADDTQYF
>TRBV28|TRBJ1-2
CATQDRGLGGYGYTF
>TRBV4-1|TRBJ1-1
CASSQPGKMNTEAFF
>TRBV29-1|TRBJ2-5
CSVEERGQGETQYF
>TRBV10-3|TRBJ2-3
CAISGTQGSTFADTQYF
>TRBV6-6|TRBJ2-5
CASRPSPGLQETQYF
>TRBV13|TRBJ2-7
CASSSGDSEQYF
>TRBV6-6|TRBJ2-3
CASFLGDTQYF
>TRBV12-3/TRBV12-4|TRBJ2-2
CASSFSAGPKSGELFF
>TRBV4-1|TRBJ1-1
CASSQDYSEAFF
>TRBV11-3|TRBJ2-3
CASSRGQGEADTQYF
>TRBV10-2|TRBJ1-1
CASSEIVRRLNTEAFF
>TRBV15|TRBJ1-4
CATSREILDRPNEKLLF
>TRBV29-1|TRBJ2-1
CSVERPNEQFF
>TRBV28|TRBJ2-7
CATTSGNNYEQYF
>TRBV4-3|TRBJ1-1
CASSYGRGNTEAFF
>TRBV28|TRBJ1-5
CASSLAGQPQHF
>TRBV24-1|TRBJ2-1
CATSSTGENEQFF
>TRBV10-3|TRBJ2-1
CAISESRRTDEQFF
>TRBV12-3/TRBV12-4|TRBJ1-1
CASSFDWGSGTEAFF
>TRBV29-1|TRBJ1-4
CSVEVGDTNEKLFF
>TRBV9|TRBJ1-2
CASSVFQDPLGDGYTF
>TRBV11-2|TRBJ2-5
CASSLAPGSRGQETQYF
>TRBV27|TRBJ2-1
CASGVKPRGGETEQFF
>TRBV14|TRBJ1-1
CASSQLRENTEAFF
>TRBV12-5|TRBJ2-2
CASGLSSNTGELFF
>TRBV7-9|TRBJ2-3
CASSPRQGATDTQYF
>TRBV10-2|TRBJ2-7
CATQGGPEQYF
>TRBV5-6|TRBJ2-1
CASGNGLAGEVPFF
>TRBV3-1|TRBJ1-5
CASSPWAGGSNQPQHF
>TRBV7-2|TRBJ1-5
CASSLVPGGRQPRHF
>TRBV5-5|TRBJ2-7
CASSLLAEYYEQYF
>TRBV18|TRBJ2-4
CASSPRKGQGENIQYF
>TRBV20-1|TRBJ2-7
CSANPVTGTGDYEQYF
>TRBV3-1|TRBJ2-7
CASSLSGRADEQYF
>TRBV30|TRBJ1-2
CAWSEAGGNGYTF
>TRBV5-1|TRBJ2-7
CASSLYGGPSYEQYF
>TRBV7-2|TRBJ1-4
CASSLDGGPGEEKLFF
>TRBV7-8|TRBJ2-5
CASSLDIQETQYF
>TRBV11-2|TRBJ2-1
CASSLISLGDRGHNEQFF
>TRBV14|TRBJ2-7
CASSFGLREGYEQYF
>TRBV19|TRBJ1-1
CASSPGNTEAFF
>TRBV28|TRBJ2-5
CASSLRRAGVGETQYF
>TRBV29-1|TRBJ2-5
CSVEGGQGQETQYF
>TRBV7-9|TRBJ2-7
CASSLVGAAYEQYF
>TRBV19|TRBJ1-1
CASGTPTHTEAFF
>TRBV5-1|TRBJ2-1
CASSLAGLAGYNEQFF
>TRBV9|TRBJ2-1
CASSVPLAGGKDNEQFF